The T cell receptor beta chain under discussion was sequenced for a study of T cell responses to AZD1222 COVID-19 vaccine. Germline CDR1 MDHEN, CDR2 SYDVKM. This CDR3 is built from 15 residues. V shed 6 bases and J shed 0 bases, with 13 bases lying between them. Whole-study findings and limits: CD4 TCRs linked to vaccination spanned spike, dominating at 160-218 and 743-854.

The repertoire was sequenced with immunoSEQ multiplex PCR; TCRdb's copy has only in-frame clones and lacks some. There are roughly 260,000 clones in the sample; 85% to 95% occur only once, and around 0.5% lies in the top ten. Comments on this clone: Its matching antigen is unknown.

The rearrangement joins TRBV28 to TRBJ2-3; no definite D call. The TCR was taken from an adult in good health. This specimen was peripheral blood, taken on day 0 of AZD1222 vaccination. The CDR3 DNA reads as TGTGCCAGCAGCTCTGGCGGTACTAGCACAGATACGCAGTATTTT. This sequence encodes CASSSGGTSTDTQYF.